The 22 T cell receptor beta chains below all came from one sample that was sequenced in a study of cytomegalovirus exposure and HLA in healthy donors. This PCR relied on a set of 60 Vbeta primers and 13 Jbeta primers. The assay was immunoSEQ multiplex PCR, and TCRdb's table has in-frame clones only and misses some. The repertoire consists of fewer than 180,000 clones, with 55% to 70% occurring once and the leading ten covering approximately 7%. Sequenced sample: PBMCs. These TCRs come from a woman between 55 and 75 years old in good health and CMV-seropositive.

The CDR3 region is CASSAGLGKLFF. CDR3 in DNA: TGTGCCAGCAGCGCGGGGCTAGGAAAACTGTTTTTT. This rearrangement joins TRBV2 to TRBJ1-4, with D possibly being TRBD1 (5 bases). Trimming pared 6 bases from V and 10 bases from J, leaving 12 bases between. The CDR3 spans 12 residues. The germline CDR1 and CDR2 sequences are SNHLY and FYNNEI. Using reference TRBV2 and TRBJ1-4 for the parts outside the CDR3, the full variable domain is EPEVTQTPSHQVTQMGQEVILRCVPISNHLYFYWYRQILGQKVEFLVSFYNNEISEKSEIFDDQFSVERPDGSNFTLKIRSTKLEDSAMYFCASSAGLGKLFFGSGTQLSVL.

The V call is TRBV28, the J call TRBJ1-2, with D unresolved. There are 13 residues in the CDR3. Trimming left V 5 bases short and J 4 bases short, with 11 bases between. CDR1 and CDR2 (germline): MDHEN, SYDVKM. In DNA, the CDR3 is TGTGCCAGCAGTCGCCCAGTAATCTATGGCTACACCTTC. It is translated as CASSRPVIYGYTF.

As concerns this clone: The same CDR3 is also encoded by other DNA sequences in this sample. V usage is TRBV6-1 and J usage is TRBJ1-3; the match to TRBD1 covers 8 bases. The CDR3 loop spans 15 amino acids. Trimming at V came to 7 bases and at J to 4 bases, leaving 9 bases not matched to a gene. Germline assignment: CDR1 MNHNS and CDR2 SASEGT. The CDR3 nucleotides read TGTGCCAGCATGCGGCAGGGGGCGCCGGGAAACACCATATATTTT. Translation: CASMRQGAPGNTIYF.

The chain uses TRBV4-1 and TRBJ2-3; unclear D gene. The CDR3 spans 16 residues. V was shortened by 7 bases and J by 8 bases, with 25 bases between the two germline ends. The germline gives CDR1 MGHRA, CDR2 YSYEKL. The CDR3 reads CASNVRLAEPPVTQYF. The CDR3 bases are TGCGCCAGCAACGTCAGATTAGCCGAACCACCTGTTACGCAGTATTTT.

This clone was seen more than once but under ten times. The V and J genes are TRBV4-3 and TRBJ1-2; 7 bases agree with TRBD1. Germline CDR1 is LGHNA and CDR2 is YSLEER. Germline trimming cut 3 bases from V and 6 bases from J; bases unmatched to any gene: 4. The CDR3 runs to 13 residues. CDR3 DNA: TGCGCCAGCAGCCAGACAGGGAGTAATGGCTACACCTTC. Translated: CASSQTGSNGYTF.

The V gene is TRBV2, the J gene TRBJ2-7; 7 bases are shared with TRBD1. The CDR3 sequence is 13 residues long. V was pared by 7 bases and J by 8 bases, with 11 bases of the junction left unmatched. CDR1 is SNHLY and CDR2 is FYNNEI in the germline V gene. The DNA of the CDR3 is TGTGCCAGCAATTCACAGGGGCAAGGCAAGCAGTACTTC. Its translation is CASNSQGQGKQYF.

This clone appeared a few times. The chain uses TRBV7-8 and TRBJ2-2; no reliable D call. CDR3 length: 14 residues. The germline V and J ends were trimmed by 3 bases and 6 bases, with 11 bases remaining between them. Per germline, CDR1 SGHVS and CDR2 FQNEAQ. The CDR3 sequence: CASSFPQAAGELFF. The DNA for the CDR3 is TGTGCCAGCAGCTTCCCCCAGGCAGCCGGGGAGCTGTTTTTT.

CDR3 sequence: CASSLAQNTEAFF. The CDR3 DNA is TGTGCCAGCAGCTTAGCACAGAACACTGAAGCTTTCTTT. V is TRBV11-2 and J is TRBJ1-1; D not certain. The V end was cut by 1 base, the J end by 1 base, with 4 bases between. This CDR3 comprises 13 residues. CDR1 is SGHAT and CDR2 is FQNNGV in the germline V gene.

The chain uses TRBV30 and TRBJ2-4; TRBD2 aligns across 8 bases. V lost 4 bases and J lost 0; bases outside the gene matches: 11. Germline CDR1 and CDR2: GTSNPN and SVGIG (reference sequence). CDR3 length equals 17 residues. The CDR3: CAWTGRGLAGAKNIQYF. CDR3 DNA: TGTGCCTGGACCGGCAGGGGTCTAGCGGGAGCCAAAAACATTCAGTACTTC.

The gene calls are TRBV7-6 and TRBJ2-7; D gene uncertain. Trimming took off 1 base at V and 3 bases at J, with 4 bases between the two ends. Germline-derived CDR1 and CDR2 are SGHVS and FNYEAQ. The CDR3 contains 12 residues. The CDR3 sequence: CASSLDNYEQYF. The CDR3 DNA follows: TGTGCCAGCAGCTTAGACAACTACGAGCAGTACTTC. The full variable domain, its missing parts supplied by reference TRBV7-6 and TRBJ2-7, is GAGVSQSPRYKVTKRGQDVALRCDPISGHVSLYWYRQALGQGPEFLTYFNYEAQQDKSGLPNDRFSAERPEGSISTLTIQRTEQRDSAMYRCASSLDNYEQYFGPGTRLTVT.

In this sample, this clone turned up a few times. V usage is TRBV2 and J usage is TRBJ1-1; D perhaps matches TRBD1 (5 bases). The CDR3 is 13 amino acids. V lost 3 bases and J lost 3, with 8 bases in between. CDR1 SNHLY and CDR2 FYNNEI come from the germline V gene. The CDR3 DNA sequence: TGTGCCAGCAGTGACCAGGGCCACACTGAAGCTTTCTTT. Amino acids: CASSDQGHTEAFF.

This chain uses TRBV9 with TRBJ2-1; 7 bases align to TRBD1. Germline-derived CDR1 and CDR2 are SGDLS and YYNGEE. Trimming took 0 bases from V and 3 from J; bases not matched to a gene: 6. The CDR3 runs to 16 residues. The CDR3 DNA follows: TGTGCCAGCAGCGTAGAAGGGCAGGGGGTCTACAATGAGCAGTTCTTC. Amino acids: CASSVEGQGVYNEQFF.

This rearrangement joins TRBV30 to TRBJ1-1, with D perhaps matching TRBD1 (5 bases). Germline values: CDR1 GTSNPN, CDR2 SVGIG (reference sequence). Trimming took off 3 bases at V and 0 bases at J, with 11 bases between the two ends. The CDR3 extends over 14 amino acids. The CDR3 is CAWSRVEMNTEAFF. DNA for the CDR3: TGTGCCTGGAGCAGGGTGGAAATGAACACTGAAGCTTTCTTT.

This clone was seen more than once but under ten times. This chain links TRBV14 with TRBJ1-5, with D tentatively TRBD1 (5 bases). The ends were cut back, 2 bases at V and 3 bases at J, with 20 bases in the middle. CDR1 is SGHDN, CDR2 FVKESK, per germline. The CDR3 consists of 18 residues. The CDR3 protein is CASSQRGPGDSNNQPQHF. Written as DNA, the CDR3 is TGTGCCAGCAGCCAAAGGGGACCGGGAGACAGCAACAATCAGCCCCAGCATTTT.

The genes are TRBV11-2 and TRBJ1-1; TRBD1 matches at 9 bases. The length of the CDR3 is 15 residues. From germline, CDR1 is SGHAT and CDR2 FQNNGV. J was trimmed by 2 bases and V by 5 bases; bases with no gene match: 6. The CDR3 DNA reads as TGTGCCAGCAGCCCCCCGGGACAGGGTAACACTGAAGCTTTCTTT. Encoded protein: CASSPPGQGNTEAFF.

The rearrangement uses TRBV4-1 and TRBJ2-3, with a weak D call TRBD2 (5 bases). Germline CDR1 is MGHRA and CDR2 is YSYEKL. Trimming stripped 0 bases from V and 0 bases from J, with 7 bases between. CDR3 length equals 15 residues. CDR3 DNA sequence: TGCGCCAGCAGCCAAGATGGCGGGAGCACAGATACGCAGTATTTT. Its protein product is CASSQDGGSTDTQYF.

The J gene is TRBJ2-3, the V gene TRBV15, with TRBD2 matching over 11 bases. Germline V gene data show CDR1 as LNHNV and CDR2 as YYDKDF (reference sequence). With V trimmed by 4 bases and J by 5 bases, 8 bases remained unmatched. The CDR3 runs to 16 residues. The CDR3, as DNA: TGTGCCACCAGCACAGCTAGCGGGAGGAGCGAAGATACGCAGTATTTT. Translating it yields CATSTASGRSEDTQYF.

The chain carries TRBV28 and TRBJ2-7; no clear D. The V gene lost 3 bases and the J gene lost 4 bases, with 7 bases spanning the gap. Germline CDR1 is MDHEN and CDR2 is SYDVKM. This CDR3 has 12 amino acids. CDR3 sequence: CASSFPFYEQYF. In DNA, the CDR3 is TGTGCCAGCAGTTTTCCCTTTTACGAGCAGTACTTC.

V usage is TRBV4-1 and J usage is TRBJ2-1; 14 bases agree with TRBD2. The CDR3 length is 18 residues. Germline V lookup: CDR1 MGHRA, CDR2 YSYEKL. The J segment lost 7 bases and the V segment lost 0 bases, leaving 8 bases of the junction unmatched. The CDR3 sequence: CASSQDPPGTSGRNEQFF. The CDR3 bases are TGCGCCAGCAGCCAAGATCCCCCCGGGACTAGCGGGAGAAATGAGCAGTTCTTC.

The rearrangement joins TRBV2 to TRBJ2-5; 8 nucleotides line up with TRBD1. Germline CDR1 is SNHLY and CDR2 is FYNNEI. The V segment lost 4 bases and the J segment 5 bases; nucleotides outside the gene matches: 3. The CDR3 consists of 13 residues. CDR3 protein: CASSGRGQETQYF. The CDR3 bases are TGTGCCAGCAGTGGCAGGGGGCAGGAGACCCAGTACTTC.

A word on this clone: An end of the junction differs from the germline gene, which may be a read error. The rearrangement uses TRBV5-1 and TRBJ2-3; 9 positions match TRBD1. The CDR3 spans 16 residues. CDR1 and CDR2 (germline): SGHRS, YFSETQ. DNA of the CDR3: TGCGCCAGCAGCTTGGACCCGGGACAGGGAACAGATGCGCAGTATTTT. As protein: CASSLDPGQGTDAQYF. Filled out from reference TRBV5-1 and TRBJ2-3, the complete variable domain reads KAGVTQTPRYLIKTRGQQVTLSCSPISGHRSVSWYQQTPGQGLQFLFEYFSETQRNKGNFPGRFSGRQFSNSRSEMNVSTLELGDSALYLCASSLDPGQGTDAQYFGPGTRLTVL.

The chain links TRBV5-4 to TRBJ2-5; 8 positions match TRBD1. The CDR3 contains 12 residues. Trimming took 7 bases from V and 4 from J; bases not matched to a gene: 3. Germline-derived CDR1 and CDR2 are SGHNT and YYREEE (reference sequence). The CDR3: CASGRGLETQYF. CDR3 nucleotides: TGTGCCAGCGGCAGGGGGCTAGAGACCCAGTACTTC. The full variable domain, its missing parts supplied by reference TRBV5-4 and TRBJ2-5, is ETGVTQSPTHLIKTRGQQVTLRCSSQSGHNTVSWYQQALGQGPQFIFQYYREEENGRGNFPPRFSGLQFPNYSSELNVNALELDDSALYLCASGRGLETQYFGPGTRLLVL.